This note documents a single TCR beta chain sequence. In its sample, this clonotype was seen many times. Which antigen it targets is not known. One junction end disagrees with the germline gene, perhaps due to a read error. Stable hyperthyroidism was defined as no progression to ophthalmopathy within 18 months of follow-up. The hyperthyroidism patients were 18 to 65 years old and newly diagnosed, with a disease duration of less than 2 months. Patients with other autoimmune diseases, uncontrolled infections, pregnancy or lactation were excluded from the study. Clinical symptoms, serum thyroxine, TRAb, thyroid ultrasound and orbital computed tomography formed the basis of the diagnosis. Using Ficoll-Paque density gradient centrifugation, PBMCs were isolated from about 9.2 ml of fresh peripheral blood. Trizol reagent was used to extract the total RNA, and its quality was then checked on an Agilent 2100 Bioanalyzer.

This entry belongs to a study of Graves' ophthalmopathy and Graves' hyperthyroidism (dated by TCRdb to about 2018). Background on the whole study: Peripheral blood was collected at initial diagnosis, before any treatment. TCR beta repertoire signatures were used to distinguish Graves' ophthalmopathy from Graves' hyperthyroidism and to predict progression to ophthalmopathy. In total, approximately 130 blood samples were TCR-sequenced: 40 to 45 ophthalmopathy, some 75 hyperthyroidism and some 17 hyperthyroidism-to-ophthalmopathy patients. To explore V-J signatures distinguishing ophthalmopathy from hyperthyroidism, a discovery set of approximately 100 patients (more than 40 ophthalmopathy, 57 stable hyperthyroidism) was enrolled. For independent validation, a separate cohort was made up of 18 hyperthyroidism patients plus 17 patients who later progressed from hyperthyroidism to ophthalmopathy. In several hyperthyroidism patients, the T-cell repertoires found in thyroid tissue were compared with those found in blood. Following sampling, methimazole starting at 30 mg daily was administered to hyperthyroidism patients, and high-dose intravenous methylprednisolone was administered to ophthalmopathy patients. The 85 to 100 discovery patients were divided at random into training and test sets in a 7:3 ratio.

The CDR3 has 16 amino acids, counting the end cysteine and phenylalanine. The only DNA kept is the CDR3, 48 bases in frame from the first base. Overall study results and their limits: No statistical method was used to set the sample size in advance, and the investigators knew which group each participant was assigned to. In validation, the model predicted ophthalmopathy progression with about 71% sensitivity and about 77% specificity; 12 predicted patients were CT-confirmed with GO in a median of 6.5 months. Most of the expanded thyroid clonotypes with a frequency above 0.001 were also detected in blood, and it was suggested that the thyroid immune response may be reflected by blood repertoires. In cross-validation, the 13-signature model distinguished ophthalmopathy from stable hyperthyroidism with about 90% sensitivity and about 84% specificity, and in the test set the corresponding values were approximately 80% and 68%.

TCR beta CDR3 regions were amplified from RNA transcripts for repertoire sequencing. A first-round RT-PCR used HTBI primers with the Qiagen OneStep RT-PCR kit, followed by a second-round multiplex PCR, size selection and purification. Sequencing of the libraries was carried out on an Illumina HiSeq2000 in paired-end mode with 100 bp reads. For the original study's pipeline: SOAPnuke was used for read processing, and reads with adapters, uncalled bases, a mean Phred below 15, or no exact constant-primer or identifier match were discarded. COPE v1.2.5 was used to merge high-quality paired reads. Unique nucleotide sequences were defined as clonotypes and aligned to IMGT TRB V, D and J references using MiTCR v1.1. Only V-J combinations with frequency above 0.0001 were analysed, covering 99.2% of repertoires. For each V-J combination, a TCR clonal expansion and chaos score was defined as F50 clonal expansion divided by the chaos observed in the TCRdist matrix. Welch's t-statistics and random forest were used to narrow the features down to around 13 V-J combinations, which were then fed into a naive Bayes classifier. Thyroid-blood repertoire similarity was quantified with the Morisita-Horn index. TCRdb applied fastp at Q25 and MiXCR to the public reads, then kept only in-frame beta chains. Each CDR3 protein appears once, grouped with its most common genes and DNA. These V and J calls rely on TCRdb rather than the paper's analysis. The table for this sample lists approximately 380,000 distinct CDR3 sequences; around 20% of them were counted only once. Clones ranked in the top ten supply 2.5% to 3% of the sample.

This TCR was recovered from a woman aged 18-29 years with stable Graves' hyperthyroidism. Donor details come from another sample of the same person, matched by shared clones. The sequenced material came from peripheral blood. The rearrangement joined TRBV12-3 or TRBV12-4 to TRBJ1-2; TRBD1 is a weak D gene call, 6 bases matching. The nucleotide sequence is TGTGCCAGCAGTTTTTACGGGGTATTGGGGGCTCGCTTAACCTTCTTC. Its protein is CASSFYGVLGARLTFF.